This TCR beta chain came from a study of blood T cell repertoires in COVID-19. Study in general: Nucleic acid was either cDNA or gDNA, and it came from T cells, B-cell-depleted T cells, or PBMCs.

Per the germline V gene, CDR1 is SGHVS and CDR2 is FNYEAQ. V lost 5 bases, J lost 5 bases, and 11 bases stayed unmatched. This CDR3 spans 16 amino acids. Clones were sequenced by immunoSEQ multiplex PCR, and TCRdb holds only the in-frame ones, with some missing. The table includes some 110,000 clones, about nine tenths detected once. Sequenced: peripheral blood. This chain links TRBV7-6 with TRBJ2-1, with 8 bases that match TRBD1. The sequence came from a man aged 35 to 55 with acute or convalescent COVID-19. The CDR3 DNA reads as TGTGCCAGCAGCCTCCTCTCAGGGGGCCTCCACAATGAGCAGTTCTTC. Amino acid sequence: CASSLLSGGLHNEQFF.